A selection of T cell receptor beta chains follows, all from one sample in a study of neurological immune-mediated disorders. TCRdb reprocessed the 5' RACE reads with MiXCR, giving one entry per CDR3 protein. Of tens of thousands of distinct CDR3 sequences in the sample, roughly 9.5% were seen once. The sample consisted of PBMCs. The receptors were gathered from a man aged 45-65 years in good health. The CDR3 runs from the conserved cysteine through the conserved F or W. Each record gives: V gene, CDR3 protein.

v_gene: TRBV9
CDR3aa: CASSVAGLGTGELFF

v_gene: TRBV6-5
CDR3aa: CASSYSGGVSTQYF

v_gene: TRBV6-1
CDR3aa: CASSERGPTTGELFF

v_gene: TRBV28
CDR3aa: CASSGGEPGKLFF

v_gene: TRBV14
CDR3aa: CASSQLDDAGGYTF

v_gene: TRBV27
CDR3aa: CASSFDRASSYNEQFF

v_gene: TRBV5-1
CDR3aa: CASSGGGQQETQYF

v_gene: TRBV14
CDR3aa: CASSHRKGQGTPYEQYF

v_gene: TRBV3-1
CDR3aa: CASSQDSRLYEQYF

v_gene: TRBV20-1
CDR3aa: CSATPDREGWMNTEAFF

v_gene: TRBV5-5
CDR3aa: CASSPGTSGDYEQYF